This T cell receptor (beta chain) came from a study of metastatic and nonmetastatic thyroid tumors. About the study: Where malignant and benign thyroid patients were concerned, repertoires were compared across blood and tumor or nodule tissue. Findings and limits, study-wide: Versus benign nodules, malignant thyroid tumors reportedly had significantly higher TCR beta diversity, in blood and tumor.

This clone appeared many times. The antigen is undetermined. Authors' data handling: The study built a papillary thyroid cancer distant-metastasis classifier from CDR3 differences across clinicopathological groups. TCRdb re-clonotyped the PCR reads via MiXCR. What appears here as the V and J calls and clone size reflects TCRdb's work, not the paper's. The sample has tens of thousands of clones; approximately 19% are singletons. The CDR3 has 17 amino acids. The germline V gene has CDR1 LNHDA and CDR2 SQIVND (reference sequence). V lost 7 bases and J lost 0, with 19 bases in between. All patients reached thyroid surgery having received no treatment beforehand.

The sample comprised blood. The J gene is TRBJ2-1, the V gene TRBV19, with D possibly being TRBD1 (6 bases). The sequence came from a female donor with papillary thyroid cancer or a benign thyroid nodule (not recorded which). Some clones in this sample may be carry-over from other donors' samples. The CDR3 region is CASTRTASSYSYNEQFF. CDR3 DNA sequence: TGTGCCAGTACCAGGACAGCGTCGTCCTACTCCTACAATGAGCAGTTCTTC.